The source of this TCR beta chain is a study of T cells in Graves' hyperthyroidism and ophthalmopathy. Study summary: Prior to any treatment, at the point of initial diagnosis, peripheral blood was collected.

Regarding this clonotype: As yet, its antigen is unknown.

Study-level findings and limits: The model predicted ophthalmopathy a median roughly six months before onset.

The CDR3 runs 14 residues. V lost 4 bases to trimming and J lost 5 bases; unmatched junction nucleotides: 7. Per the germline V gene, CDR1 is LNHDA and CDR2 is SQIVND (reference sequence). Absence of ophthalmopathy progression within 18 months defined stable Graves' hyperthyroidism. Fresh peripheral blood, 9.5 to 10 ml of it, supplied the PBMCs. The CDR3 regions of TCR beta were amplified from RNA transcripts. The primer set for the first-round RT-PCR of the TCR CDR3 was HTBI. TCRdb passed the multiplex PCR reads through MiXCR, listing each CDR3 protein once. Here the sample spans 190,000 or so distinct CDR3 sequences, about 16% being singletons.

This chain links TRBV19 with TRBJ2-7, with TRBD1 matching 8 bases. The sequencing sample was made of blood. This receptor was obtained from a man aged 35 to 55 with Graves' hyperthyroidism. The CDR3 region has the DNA TGTGCCAGTAGTAAGGGGACAGGAGGTAACGAGCAGTACTTC. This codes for CASSKGTGGNEQYF.